This TCR beta chain was documented in a study of cytomegalovirus exposure and HLA in healthy donors. Germline lookup yields CDR1 MNHEY and CDR2 SVGAGI. Trimming stripped 6 bases from V and 7 bases from J, with 13 bases between. The CDR3 extends over 13 amino acids. Primers for the PCR totalled 60 Vbeta and 13 Jbeta. Repertoires were generated with immunoSEQ multiplex PCR, while TCRdb's copy carries only in-frame clones and drops some. The sample holds under 40,000 clones, about 80% seen once. V gene TRBV6-5 combines with J gene TRBJ1-5; D remains ambiguous. The sequence was obtained from a male donor in good health and CMV-seronegative. The sequenced sample consisted of PBMCs. CDR3 DNA sequence: TGTGCCAGCAGCCAGGAGGTAGGGCAGCCCCAGCATTTT. Translated, it gives CASSQEVGQPQHF.